This T cell receptor (beta chain) was profiled in a study of T cell responses to AZD1222 COVID-19 vaccine. Study-wide context: Pooled in the analysis were second doses at about 4 or about 12 weeks. Study results and caveats: Spike-specific TCR breadth rose after two AZD1222 doses, and depth rose as well. Clonal diversity may have been underestimated in mostly white British donors.

As concerns this clone: What it binds is not known.

Assay: immunoSEQ multiplex PCR; the TCRdb copy retains only in-frame clones and omits some. This table has around 160,000 clones, 91% appearing once. The CDR3 consists of 16 residues. J lost 3 bases, V lost 4 bases, and 5 bases had no gene match. CDR1 is SGHRS, CDR2 YFSETQ, per germline. This clonotype was obtained from an adult in good health. This chain joins TRBV5-1 and TRBJ2-7; TRBD2 agrees at 15 bases. The sequences come from peripheral blood, collected on day 0 of AZD1222 vaccination. CDR3 DNA sequence: TGCGCCAGCAGCATCGGGACTAGCGGGAGGTTCTACGAGCAGTACTTC. Residues: CASSIGTSGRFYEQYF.